A single sample gave rise to the 25 T cell receptor beta chains below, sequenced in a study of naive and memory T cell subsets. The beta constant-region primer was an equimolar mix of two oligonucleotides covering TRBC1 and TRBC2. TCRdb passed the UMI-ligation and nested PCR reads through MiXCR, listing each CDR3 protein once. The sample lists some 100,000 distinct CDR3 sequences; about 6.5% were seen once. Specimen: central memory CD4+ T cells from blood. These receptors were collected from a human donor in good health.

This clonotype was recorded at least ten times. The CDR3 region is CSGGGLAGRTDTQYF. DNA for the CDR3: TGCAGCGGCGGTGGGCTAGCGGGCAGAACAGATACGCAGTATTTT. This chain uses TRBV29-1 with TRBJ2-3, with 8 bases fitting TRBD2. V dropped 7 bases and J dropped 3; count of bases not matched to a gene: 12. This CDR3 spans 15 amino acids. Germline V gene data show CDR1 as SQVTM and CDR2 as ANQGSEA.

There are many counts of this clonotype. J is TRBJ1-6 and V is TRBV3-1, with D unresolved. Germline V lookup: CDR1 LGHDT, CDR2 YNNKEL (reference sequence). Deletions cut 3 bases from V and 10 bases from J, with 10 bases between. The CDR3 totals 13 residues. Here the CDR3 reads CASSQQDRSPLHF. The CDR3 bases are TGTGCCAGCAGCCAGCAGGATCGGTCACCCCTCCACTTT.

This clonotype occurred many times. V usage is TRBV20-1 and J usage is TRBJ1-1; TRBD1 agrees at 7 bases. The trim removed 2 bases at V and 11 bases at J, leaving 5 bases unmatched. Looked up from germline, CDR1 is DFQATT and CDR2 is SNEGSKA (reference sequence). This CDR3 is 11 amino acids long. For the CDR3, the DNA is TGCAGTGCTAGACAGGGGGTATGGGCTTTCTTT. Amino acid sequence: CSARQGVWAFF.

J is TRBJ2-1 and V is TRBV12-3 or TRBV12-4; 9 nucleotides agree with TRBD2. Trimming cost V 1 base and J 7 bases; bases outside gene matches: 8. CDR3 size: 16 residues. CDR3 loop: CASSLVYGGGENEQFF. As DNA, the CDR3 is TGTGCCAGCAGTTTAGTGTACGGCGGGGGGGAGAATGAGCAGTTCTTC.

This clonotype was recorded at least ten times. V is TRBV6-2 or TRBV6-3 and J is TRBJ2-7; D may be TRBD2 (5 bases). Germline V CDR1 and CDR2: MNHEY, SVGEGT. The germline V and J ends were trimmed by 8 bases and 3 bases, with 20 bases remaining between them. The CDR3 totals 15 residues. In DNA form, the CDR3 reads TGTGCCAGCTCTCCGGAAGGCGCCCGGGGCTACGAGCAGTACTTC. Translated, it gives CASSPEGARGYEQYF.

The chain recombines TRBV7-9 with TRBJ2-2; D is ambiguous. The V gene lost 3 bases and the J gene lost 5 bases, with 10 bases spanning the gap. Germline CDR1 is SEHNR and CDR2 is FQNEAQ (reference sequence). The CDR3 has 14 residues. Here the CDR3 DNA reads TGTGCCAGCAGCTTCTCCGGGCGAACCGGGGAGCTGTTTTTT. This sequence encodes CASSFSGRTGELFF.

At least ten counts were recorded for this clonotype. CDR3 in amino acids: CASSLYLAGAYNEQFF. For the CDR3, the DNA is TGTGCCAGCAGCCTCTACCTGGCAGGAGCCTACAATGAGCAGTTCTTC. This chain connects TRBV7-2 to TRBJ2-1, with D hard to call. The germline gives CDR1 SGHTA, CDR2 FQGNSA. Trimming took 5 bases from V and 2 from J, leaving 16 bases between them. The CDR3 extends over 16 amino acids.

Ten or more counts support this clonotype. The V call is TRBV5-6, the J call TRBJ1-1; no clear D. V was pared by 2 bases and J by 1 base, with 15 bases between. CDR1 SGHDT and CDR2 YYEEEE come from the germline V gene. The length of the CDR3 is 16 residues. This chain's CDR3 is CASSFGPTRGNTEAFF. CDR3 sequence (DNA): TGTGCCAGCAGCTTTGGCCCCACTCGGGGGAACACTGAAGCTTTCTTT.

This clonotype was recorded many times. The genes are TRBV19 and TRBJ1-4; 7 positions agree with TRBD1. V was clipped by 5 bases and J by 8 bases; unmatched bases: 8. CDR1 and CDR2 from the germline V gene are LNHDA and SQIVND (reference sequence). The CDR3 has 14 residues. CDR3 in amino acids: CASSRQGGGEKLFF. As DNA, the CDR3 is TGTGCCAGTAGTCGACAGGGAGGAGGAGAAAAACTGTTTTTT.

This clonotype was observed a few times. The chain uses TRBV20-1 and TRBJ1-5, with TRBD1 as a possible D gene (6 bases). CDR3 length: 16 residues. The germline V and J ends were trimmed by 7 bases and 0 bases, with 19 bases remaining between them. Germline V CDR1 and CDR2: DFQATT, SNEGSKA (reference sequence). In nucleotides, the CDR3 is TGCAGTGTCCGAAGGGGGGGTGTTTATAGCAATCAGCCCCAGCATTTT. It translates to CSVRRGGVYSNQPQHF.

This clonotype was found a few times. The CDR3 sequence: CSALAGYNEQFF. The CDR3 region has the DNA TGCAGTGCCCTAGCGGGCTACAATGAGCAGTTCTTC. This rearrangement joins TRBV20-1 to TRBJ2-1; TRBD2 matches at 8 bases. Germline CDR1 reads DFQATT; CDR2 reads SNEGSKA (reference sequence). V lost 6 bases and J lost 3; bases outside the gene matches: 1. The CDR3 is 12 residues long.

This clonotype has at least ten counts. This chain links TRBV5-4 with TRBJ1-1; D is unresolved. In germline, CDR1 is SGHNT, CDR2 YYREEE (reference sequence). This CDR3 is 12 amino acids long. With 4 bases removed from V and 4 bases from J, the gap between germline ends came to 8 bases. CDR3 nucleotide sequence: TGTGCCAGCAGCCAAGCAGGCACTGAAGCTTTCTTT. Translation gives CASSQAGTEAFF.

The gene calls are TRBV28 and TRBJ2-3; 8 positions match TRBD1. The V gene end was trimmed by 4 bases and the J gene end by 1 base; junction bases not matched to a gene: 1. The CDR3 has 14 amino acids. The germline CDR1 and CDR2 sequences are MDHEN and SYDVKM. The CDR3 DNA reads as TGTGCCAGCAGTTCGGGACAGGGCACAGATACGCAGTATTTT. This codes for CASSSGQGTDTQYF.

This clonotype has just a few counts. The genes are TRBV6-5 and TRBJ2-1; 10 nucleotides match TRBD2. This CDR3 is built from 15 residues. From germline, CDR1 is MNHEY and CDR2 SVGAGI. J gave up 0 bases and V 8 bases, and 4 bases lay outside the gene matches. The CDR3, as DNA: TGTGCCAGCGGACTAGCGGCGAACTCCTACAATGAGCAGTTCTTC. Encoded protein: CASGLAANSYNEQFF.

This clonotype was picked up many times. J is TRBJ1-6 and V is TRBV28; no clear D. V lost 5 bases, J lost 7 bases, and 15 bases lay in between. The CDR3 is made up of 15 amino acids. Germline CDR1 and CDR2: MDHEN and SYDVKM. This chain's CDR3 is CASSRPPDGNSPLHF. The CDR3 region has the DNA TGTGCCAGCAGTAGGCCCCCCGATGGGAATTCACCCCTCCACTTT.

In this sample, this clonotype turned up many times. The CDR3 protein is CASRPRGDTEAFF. The CDR3 nucleotides are TGCGCCAGCCGGCCCCGAGGGGACACTGAAGCTTTCTTT. The V and J genes are TRBV5-1 and TRBJ1-1; tentatively, D is TRBD1 (5 bases). CDR3 size: 13 residues. In germline, CDR1 is SGHRS, CDR2 YFSETQ. Trimming cost V 7 bases and J 3 bases, with 13 bases left between them.

This clonotype has a handful of counts. CDR3 loop: CASSTGLAATGSEQYF. The CDR3, as DNA: TGTGCCAGCAGTACGGGACTAGCGGCAACTGGTAGCGAGCAGTACTTC. The chain carries TRBV6-2 or TRBV6-3 and TRBJ2-7; 11 bases are shared with TRBD2. The ends lost 5 bases at V and 6 bases at J; junction bases unmatched: 12. CDR3 length: 16 residues. Germline V CDR1 and CDR2: MNHEY, SVGEGT.

This rearrangement joins TRBV14 to TRBJ2-1; 9 bases agree with TRBD2. This CDR3 region has 14 residues. CDR1 and CDR2 from the germline V gene are SGHDN and FVKESK. The V segment lost 2 bases and the J segment 8 bases; nucleotides outside the gene matches: 4. Written as DNA, the CDR3 is TGTGCCAGCAGCCAACTGCGGGGGGGCGATGAGCAGTTCTTC. Its translation: CASSQLRGGDEQFF.

This clonotype was observed a few times. This chain links TRBV20-1 with TRBJ2-7; 7 bases fit TRBD1. The CDR3 runs to 14 residues. CDR1 and CDR2 (germline): DFQATT, SNEGSKA (reference sequence). V lost 7 bases and J lost 0; bases outside the gene matches: 9. The CDR3 DNA reads TGCAGTGGGAAAGTACAGGGGAACTCCTACGAGCAGTACTTC. This sequence encodes CSGKVQGNSYEQYF.

This clonotype has ten or more counts. The gene calls are TRBV12-3 or TRBV12-4 and TRBJ2-7, with D unresolved. Trimming took off 2 bases at V and 6 bases at J, with 20 bases between the two ends. The CDR3 covers 16 residues. The CDR3 is CASSLTSVRTTGEQYF. The CDR3 DNA sequence: TGTGCCAGCAGTTTAACGTCTGTGAGGACGACCGGCGAGCAGTACTTC.

This clonotype was detected ten times or more. The chain carries TRBV28 and TRBJ1-1, with 7 bases fitting TRBD1. This CDR3 comprises 14 residues. Germline-derived CDR1 and CDR2 are MDHEN and SYDVKM. V gave up 2 bases and J gave up 7 bases; unmatched junction bases: 7. The CDR3 loop reads CASSLPDREGEAFF. The DNA for the CDR3 is TGTGCCAGCAGTTTACCCGACAGGGAGGGTGAAGCTTTCTTT.

This clonotype has at least ten counts. This chain links TRBV7-9 with TRBJ1-5; no definite D call. The germline gives CDR1 SEHNR, CDR2 FQNEAQ (reference sequence). This CDR3 comprises 13 residues. Trimming shortened V by 4 bases and J by 7 bases, and 11 bases separated the two germline ends. CDR3 region: CASSYDTKQPQHF. The DNA for the CDR3 is TGTGCCAGCAGCTATGACACGAAGCAGCCCCAGCATTTT.

This clonotype was observed at least ten times. The chain combines TRBV5-1 with TRBJ1-5; D unresolved. V gave up 7 bases and J gave up 7 bases, with 21 bases separating them. Germline assignment: CDR1 SGHRS and CDR2 YFSETQ. The CDR3 is 15 residues long. CDR3 in amino acids: CASPHEVRGAQPQHF. The DNA for the CDR3 is TGCGCCAGCCCCCATGAGGTTCGAGGCGCGCAGCCCCAGCATTTT. The full variable domain, its missing parts supplied by reference TRBV5-1 and TRBJ1-5, is KAGVTQTPRYLIKTRGQQVTLSCSPISGHRSVSWYQQTPGQGLQFLFEYFSETQRNKGNFPGRFSGRQFSNSRSEMNVSTLELGDSALYLCASPHEVRGAQPQHFGDGTRLSIL.

This clonotype was recorded many times. The chain recombines TRBV20-1 with TRBJ2-1, with a tentative D call TRBD2 (7 bases). V was clipped by 3 bases and J by 9 bases, with 21 bases between them. This CDR3 has 15 amino acids. Germline loops: CDR1 DFQATT, CDR2 SNEGSKA (reference sequence). The CDR3 coding sequence is TGCAGTGCTAGCCCTGGGGGGGGCAAATTGAGTGAGCAGTTCTTC. Translating it yields CSASPGGGKLSEQFF.

This clonotype occurred many times. V is TRBV19 and J is TRBJ1-6; tentative D call: TRBD1 (5 bases). The CDR3 is 12 residues long. V gave up 4 bases and J gave up 7 bases, with 5 bases separating them. CDR1 LNHDA and CDR2 SQIVND come from the germline V gene (reference sequence). The CDR3 is CASSRQNSPLHF. CDR3 DNA sequence: TGTGCCAGTAGTAGACAGAATTCACCCCTCCACTTT.